A selection of T cell receptor beta chains follows, all from one sample in a study of vaccination and CD4 T cells after COVID-19. TCRdb fed the PCR reads into MiXCR, producing one record per CDR3 protein. The data contain around 10,000 distinct CDR3 sequences, over 45% of them singletons. These TCRs are of unknown antigen specificity. Sequencing was carried out using CD4+ T cells from blood, cultured in vitro. The receptors originated from a human donor who had recovered from COVID-19. Each CDR3 is given with its conserved first and last residue. The D gene is left open where the match is weak. Size is omitted from some rows. Given values are once, few, many or a class for expanded clones.

size,V,D,J,CDR3,DNA
NA,TRBV24-1,TRBD1,TRBJ1-5,CATSEGGQGENQPQHF,TGTGCCACCAGTGAGGGGGGACAGGGGGAGAATCAGCCCCAGCATTTT
large,TRBV6-2/TRBV6-3,NA,TRBJ1-6,CASSPGSGNSPLHF,TGTGCCAGCAGCCCAGGCTCAGGGAATTCACCCCTCCACTTT
few,TRBV20-1,TRBD2,TRBJ2-3,CSAQLGLAGGTDTQYF,TGCAGTGCTCAACTCGGACTAGCGGGAGGGACAGATACGCAGTATTTT
NA,TRBV20-1,TRBD1,TRBJ2-3,CSARDKSGTGDSTDTQYF,TGCAGTGCTAGAGATAAATCCGGGACAGGGGACAGCACAGATACGCAGTATTTT
few,TRBV20-1,NA,TRBJ1-5,CSARVEVNQPQHF,TGCAGTGCTAGAGTGGAGGTCAATCAGCCCCAGCATTTT
NA,TRBV5-4,NA,TRBJ2-1,CASSLAGQVLNEQFF,TGTGCCAGCAGCTTGGCCGGGCAGGTCCTTAATGAGCAGTTCTTC
NA,TRBV15,NA,TRBJ1-1,CATSNFRDTEAFF,TGTGCCACCAGCAACTTCAGGGACACTGAAGCTTTCTTT
NA,TRBV10-1,NA,TRBJ1-1,CASLSEAGEAFF,TGCGCCAGCCTCTCCGAAGCAGGGGAAGCTTTCTTT
NA,TRBV29-1,TRBD1,TRBJ2-3,CSVDRDREPDTQYF,TGCAGCGTTGACCGGGACAGGGAGCCAGATACGCAGTATTTT
once,TRBV6-5,NA,TRBJ2-7,CASSSGTRSYEQYF,TGTGCCAGCAGTTCCGGGACTCGCTCCTACGAGCAGTACTTC
NA,TRBV27,NA,TRBJ2-3,CASSLPGRPLSGLGNGDTQYF,TGTGCCAGCAGTTTACCGGGGCGACCACTATCGGGGCTGGGAAACGGGGATACGCAGTATTTT
NA,TRBV7-8,NA,TRBJ2-4,CASSFGPVLDKNIQYF,TGTGCCAGCAGCTTTGGACCGGTCTTAGACAAAAACATTCAGTACTTC
once,TRBV28,TRBD1,TRBJ1-4,CASSSVRGQFNEKLFF,TGTGCCAGCAGTTCGGTTAGGGGGCAGTTTAATGAAAAACTGTTTTTT
NA,TRBV5-1,NA,TRBJ2-5,CASSSLAGAQETQYF,TGCGCCAGCAGCTCCCTGGCGGGGGCCCAAGAGACCCAGTACTTC
NA,TRBV2,NA,TRBJ1-2,CASTRAMGYGYTF,TGTGCCAGTACGAGGGCGATGGGCTATGGCTACACCTTC
few,TRBV20-1,NA,TRBJ1-6,CSAPAPVGGSPLHF,TGCAGCGCTCCGGCTCCCGTGGGGGGTTCACCCCTCCACTTT
NA,TRBV7-2,NA,TRBJ2-7,CASSRPGQIYEQYF,TGTGCCAGCAGCCGTCCGGGACAAATCTACGAGCAGTACTTC
NA,TRBV19,TRBD1,TRBJ1-5,CASSGQGVSQPQHF,TGTGCCAGTAGCGGACAGGGGGTAAGTCAGCCCCAGCATTTT
NA,TRBV4-3,TRBD1,TRBJ1-2,CASSQQGQGPGGYTF,TGCGCCAGCAGCCAACAGGGACAGGGCCCAGGTGGCTACACCTTC
few,TRBV19,NA,TRBJ1-2,CASSPDPSVYGYTF,TGTGCCAGTAGTCCGGACCCATCAGTCTATGGCTACACCTTC
NA,TRBV27,TRBD1,TRBJ1-6,CASSGQGRSPLHF,TGTGCCAGCAGCGGACAGGGGAGATCACCCCTCCACTTT
NA,TRBV6-2/TRBV6-3,NA,TRBJ1-2,CASSYRGGDYGYTF,TGTGCCAGCAGTTACAGGGGAGGAGACTATGGCTACACCTTC
NA,TRBV5-1,TRBD1,TRBJ1-1,CASSLVWDRGLLGTEAFF,TGCGCCAGCAGCTTGGTATGGGACAGGGGGCTTCTGGGCACTGAAGCTTTCTTT
NA,TRBV6-2/TRBV6-3,TRBD1,TRBJ1-5,CASSQSGTGLNQPQHF,TGTGCCAGCAGTCAGTCCGGGACAGGACTCAATCAGCCCCAGCATTTT
large,TRBV7-2,NA,TRBJ2-5,CASSFTGGETQYF,TGTGCCAGCAGCTTCACGGGTGGAGAGACCCAGTACTTC
NA,TRBV11-3,NA,TRBJ1-1,CASSPGPGQALVWGIEAFF,TGTGCCAGCAGCCCGGGACCGGGGCAGGCTCTGGTTTGGGGCATTGAAGCTTTCTTT
medium-sized,TRBV24-1,TRBD1,TRBJ2-5,CATSDTTGAWETQYF,TGTGCCACCAGTGATACCACAGGGGCGTGGGAGACCCAGTACTTC
NA,TRBV27,TRBD2,TRBJ2-2,CASRPPRAGGNTGELFF,TGTGCCAGCAGACCTCCCCGGGCGGGAGGGAACACCGGGGAGCTGTTTTTT
NA,TRBV11-3,TRBD2,TRBJ2-3,CASSPRLAGADTQYF,TGTGCCAGCAGCCCCCGACTAGCGGGGGCAGATACGCAGTATTTT
NA,TRBV28,NA,TRBJ1-5,CASRTGYYQPQHF,TGTGCCAGCAGGACTGGTTACTATCAGCCCCAGCATTTT
NA,TRBV20-1,TRBD1,TRBJ1-5,CSATNPGQNQPQHF,TGCAGTGCAACGAATCCGGGACAGAATCAGCCCCAGCATTTT
NA,TRBV7-2,TRBD2,TRBJ2-7,CASSPVGGREQYF,TGTGCCAGCAGCCCGGTGGGGGGGAGAGAGCAGTACTTC
NA,TRBV15,NA,TRBJ2-7,CATSREGRVGEQYF,TGTGCCACCAGCAGAGAGGGCAGGGTGGGCGAGCAGTACTTC
NA,TRBV19,NA,TRBJ1-1,CATRDTSLTEAFF,TGTGCCACAAGGGACACCTCTCTCACTGAAGCTTTCTTT
NA,TRBV11-3,NA,TRBJ2-7,CASSPGGQSPTYEQYF,TGTGCCAGCAGCCCAGGGGGGCAGTCGCCTACCTACGAGCAGTACTTC
NA,TRBV29-1,TRBD1,TRBJ1-3,CSERTGRESSSGNTIYF,TGCAGCGAACGGACAGGGAGGGAATCAAGCTCTGGAAACACCATATATTTT
NA,TRBV6-1,NA,TRBJ1-1,CASSSGNTEAFF,TGTGCCAGCAGCTCAGGGAACACTGAAGCTTTCTTT
NA,TRBV7-2,TRBD1,TRBJ1-5,CASSAGQGGSNQPQHF,TGTGCCAGCAGCGCCGGACAGGGGGGCTCCAATCAGCCCCAGCATTTT